These T cell receptor beta chains were read from a single sample in a study of post-analysis software for immune sequencing data. Each CDR3 protein gets one entry after TCRdb re-called the PCR reads with MiXCR. The table shows around 440,000 distinct CDR3 sequences, with roughly 46% occurring only once. The source material was blood. These receptors came from a girl aged 10 to 17 with multiple sclerosis. Both conserved end residues are part of each CDR3. D genes are given only for firm matches. Clone size appears in some rows only: once, few, many, or a class for an expanded clone.

v_gene,j_gene,abundance,d_gene,CDR3aa,CDR3nt
TRBV27,TRBJ1-5,-,-,CASSYTPYSNQPQHF,TGTGCCAGCAGTTATACCCCTTATAGCAATCAGCCCCAGCATTTT
TRBV5-1,TRBJ2-6,-,-,CASSARDGANVLTF,TGCGCCAGCAGCGCCAGGGATGGGGCCAACGTCCTGACTTTC
TRBV4-3,TRBJ1-6,few,-,CASSRGRHYNSPLHF,TGCGCCAGCAGCAGAGGCAGACACTATAATTCACCCCTCCACTTT
TRBV13,TRBJ1-4,-,-,CASSFGQGGGTNEKLFF,TGTGCCAGCAGCTTTGGGCAGGGCGGAGGAACTAATGAAAAACTGTTTTTT
TRBV20-1,TRBJ2-1,-,-,CSARLVGVNEQFF,TGCAGTGCTAGACTAGTGGGCGTCAATGAGCAGTTCTTC
TRBV10-3,TRBJ1-2,few,-,CAISGGLGSNYGYTF,TGTGCCATCAGTGGGGGGCTGGGATCTAACTATGGCTACACCTTC
TRBV6-5,TRBJ1-1,-,-,CASSYRGGTEAFF,TGTGCCAGCAGTTACAGGGGGGGAACTGAAGCTTTCTTT
TRBV9,TRBJ2-3,-,TRBD2,CASSPGLAPTDTQYF,TGTGCCAGCAGCCCTGGACTAGCGCCCACAGATACGCAGTATTTT
TRBV10-3,TRBJ2-3,-,-,CAITRTVTDTQYF,TGTGCCATCACCCGGACAGTGACAGATACGCAGTATTTT
TRBV5-1,TRBJ2-6,-,-,CASSLARVGGANVLTF,TGCGCCAGCAGCTTGGCCCGAGTAGGGGGGGCCAACGTCCTGACTTTC
TRBV3-1,TRBJ2-1,-,-,CASSQDRGTRYNEQFF,TGTGCCAGCAGCCAAGATAGGGGGACTCGTTACAATGAGCAGTTCTTC
TRBV7-9,TRBJ2-2,-,-,CAYRDRTGELFF,TGTGCTTATCGTGATCGCACCGGGGAGCTGTTTTTT
TRBV10-3,TRBJ2-6,few,-,CAGGPNSGANVLTF,TGTGCGGGGGGACCGAACTCTGGGGCCAACGTCCTGACTTTC
TRBV12-3/TRBV12-4,TRBJ2-7,-,-,CTSSFSRGYEQYF,TGTACCAGCAGCTTTTCCAGGGGCTACGAGCAGTACTTC
TRBV28,TRBJ1-2,-,-,CASSPRPRGYTF,TGTGCCAGCAGTCCCCGTCCCCGCGGCTACACCTTC
TRBV7-2,TRBJ1-2,-,TRBD1,CTSTVPGQGAKYGYTF,TGTACCAGCACCGTACCGGGACAGGGGGCTAAGTATGGCTACACCTTC
TRBV7-9,TRBJ2-7,-,-,CASSLGGVLANEQYF,TGTGCCAGCAGCTTAGGAGGGGTATTAGCGAACGAGCAGTACTTC
TRBV5-1,TRBJ1-6,-,-,CASREGTRNSPLHF,TGCGCCAGCAGAGAGGGGACAAGGAATTCACCCCTCCACTTT
TRBV12-3/TRBV12-4,TRBJ1-2,-,-,CASSLGGTGYTF,TGTGCCAGCAGTTTGGGGGGGACGGGCTACACCTTC
TRBV4-2,TRBJ2-1,-,-,CASSQSEGSYNEQFF,TGTGCCAGCAGCCAGTCGGAGGGCTCCTACAATGAGCAGTTCTTC
TRBV4-2,TRBJ2-7,once,-,CASSAPGHGGFRQYF,TGTGCCAGCAGCGCCCCGGGACACGGGGGTTTCCGGCAGTACTTC
TRBV29-1,TRBJ2-5,-,-,CSVGEGGMGEQYF,TGCAGCGTTGGTGAGGGGGGAATGGGTGAGCAGTACTTC
TRBV15,TRBJ2-7,-,-,CATSRAGGLTYEQYF,TGTGCCACCAGCAGAGCCGGCGGACTAACCTACGAGCAGTACTTC
TRBV28,TRBJ2-1,-,-,CASSLGQRGFF,TGTGCCAGCAGTTTAGGACAGCGAGGGTTCTTC
TRBV25-1,TRBJ2-7,few,TRBD1,CASRQGASYEQYF,TGTGCCAGCAGGCAGGGGGCATCATACGAGCAGTACTTC